Presented here are 17 T cell receptor beta chains from one specimen sequenced in a study of blood T cell repertoires in COVID-19. The data were produced by immunoSEQ multiplex PCR, yet TCRdb's version contains in-frame clones alone and is incomplete. Of about 260,000 clones listed, around nine tenths are singletons. Source material: peripheral blood. The receptors stem from a woman in her 70s with COVID-19, enrolled during active disease.

The chain employs TRBV7-2 and TRBJ2-4; possibly TRBD1 for D (6 bases). This CDR3 is built from 13 residues. CDR1 SGHTA and CDR2 FQGNSA come from the germline V gene. The V end was cut by 10 bases, the J end by 2 bases, with 12 bases between. CDR3 sequence: CAIPGVSKNIQYF. CDR3 sequence (DNA): TGTGCCATTCCAGGGGTTTCCAAAAACATTCAGTACTTC.

The V and J genes are TRBV11-2 and TRBJ2-5, with TRBD1 matching over 8 bases. Trimming removed 5 bases from V and 0 bases from J; junction bases left unmatched: 2. The CDR3 sequence is 14 residues long. Per the germline V gene, CDR1 is SGHAT and CDR2 is FQNNGV. The CDR3 loop is CASSHRGDQETQYF. The CDR3 DNA sequence: TGTGCCAGCAGCCACAGGGGGGACCAAGAGACCCAGTACTTC.

The chain combines TRBV18 with TRBJ2-3; 11 bases fit TRBD2. Germline lookup yields CDR1 KGHSH and CDR2 LQKENI. The CDR3 runs to 14 residues. With 1 base clipped from V and 6 bases from J, the junction kept 0 bases outside the gene matches. Here the CDR3 reads CASSPLAGGDTQYF. CDR3 bases: TGTGCCAGCTCACCACTAGCGGGAGGGGATACGCAGTATTTT.

The chain combines TRBV5-4 with TRBJ2-7; 11 nucleotides line up with TRBD1. The J segment lost 7 bases and the V segment lost 4 bases, leaving 7 bases of the junction unmatched. Germline V lookup: CDR1 SGHNT, CDR2 YYREEE (reference sequence). The CDR3 sequence is 14 residues long. CDR3 in amino acids: CASSLGQGGDEQYF. CDR3 in DNA: TGTGCCAGCAGCCTGGGACAGGGGGGGGATGAGCAGTACTTC.

The chain employs TRBV3-1 (or the pseudogene TRBV3-2) and TRBJ1-4; D not certain. CDR1 LGHDT and CDR2 YNNKEL come from the germline V gene (reference sequence). Trimming shortened V by 3 bases and J by 7 bases, and 3 bases separated the two germline ends. The CDR3 spans 11 residues. CDR3 sequence: CASSQREKLFF. The DNA of the CDR3 is TGTGCCAGCAGCCAGCGTGAAAAACTGTTTTTT.

The chain is built from TRBV27 and TRBJ2-1; possibly TRBD1 for D (5 bases). The V gene lost 7 bases and the J gene lost 0 bases, with 19 bases spanning the gap. The CDR3 has 17 residues. Per germline, CDR1 MNHEY and CDR2 SMNVEV (reference sequence). CDR3: CASTEGWGGSSYNEQFF. CDR3 nucleotide sequence: TGTGCCAGCACCGAAGGATGGGGCGGAAGCTCCTACAATGAGCAGTTCTTC.

The chain links TRBV28 to TRBJ1-2; D is perhaps TRBD1 (5 bases). Germline V gene data show CDR1 as MDHEN and CDR2 as SYDVKM. CDR3 length equals 16 residues. V lost 1 base, J lost 6 bases, and 18 bases lay in between. The CDR3 protein is CASSLSGRGGQHGYTF. The CDR3 DNA reads TGTGCCAGCAGTTTATCGGGGAGGGGTGGGCAACATGGCTACACCTTC.

V and J are TRBV2 and TRBJ2-5, with 7 positions matching TRBD1. This CDR3 has 14 amino acids. The V and J ends lost 6 bases and 4 bases, in that order; junction bases with no gene match: 8. The germline CDR1 and CDR2 sequences are SNHLY and FYNNEI. The CDR3 DNA sequence: TGTGCCAGCAGGGTCGACAGGGTGAGAGAGACCCAGTACTTC. Protein: CASRVDRVRETQYF.

The chain has TRBV11-3 and TRBJ2-2, with 10 positions matching TRBD2. V trimming: 5 bases; J trimming: 6 bases; junction bases outside the gene matches: 9. Germline V gene sequence: CDR1 SGHNT, CDR2 YENEEA. The CDR3 totals 16 residues. CDR3 in amino acids: CASSPSAGGWAGELFF. The CDR3 nucleotides read TGTGCCAGCAGCCCCTCAGCGGGGGGGTGGGCCGGGGAGCTGTTTTTT. Filled out from reference TRBV11-3 and TRBJ2-2, the complete variable domain reads EAGVVQSPRYKIIEKKQPVAFWCNPISGHNTLYWYLQNLGQGPELLIRYENEEAVDDSQLPKDRFSAERLKGVDSTLKIQPAELGDSAVYLCASSPSAGGWAGELFFGEGSRLTVL.

The chain combines TRBV19 with TRBJ1-5, with 7 bases identical to TRBD1. Germline V CDR1 and CDR2: LNHDA, SQIVND (reference sequence). V was clipped by 4 bases and J by 6 bases; unmatched bases: 6. This CDR3 region has 14 residues. The CDR3 sequence: CASSTRQGSQPQHF. Written as DNA, the CDR3 is TGTGCCAGTAGTACCCGACAGGGCTCTCAGCCCCAGCATTTT. Using reference TRBV19 and TRBJ1-5 for the parts outside the CDR3, the full variable domain is DGGITQSPKYLFRKEGQNVTLSCEQNLNHDAMYWYRQDPGQGLRLIYYSQIVNDFQKGDIAEGYSVSREKKESFPLTVTSAQKNPTAFYLCASSTRQGSQPQHFGDGTRLSIL.

The J gene is TRBJ2-2, the V gene TRBV7-2; a possible D gene is TRBD1 (6 bases). The CDR3 runs to 15 residues. The germline V gene has CDR1 SGHTA and CDR2 FQGNSA. The germline V and J ends were trimmed by 4 bases and 3 bases, with 12 bases remaining between them. The CDR3 here is CASSSLGGDTGELFF. CDR3 bases: TGTGCCAGCAGCTCACTAGGGGGAGACACCGGGGAGCTGTTTTTT.

This chain joins TRBV5-4 and TRBJ2-1; the D is unclear. Germline CDR1 is SGHNT and CDR2 is YYREEE (reference sequence). Trimming cost V 3 bases and J 5 bases, with 15 bases left between them. The CDR3 has 15 amino acids. CDR3 in DNA: TGTGCCAGCAGCTGGTCAGGAACCTACAACAATGAGCAGTTCTTC. Residues: CASSWSGTYNNEQFF.

The chain recombines TRBV5-4 with TRBJ2-7; D possibly corresponds to TRBD1 (5 bases). Trimming removed 4 bases from V and 2 bases from J, with 13 bases in between. The CDR3 loop spans 14 amino acids. In germline, CDR1 is SGHNT, CDR2 YYREEE (reference sequence). The CDR3: CASSQGGVPYEQYF. The CDR3 region has the DNA TGTGCCAGCAGCCAGGGTGGGGTTCCCTACGAGCAGTACTTC.

The rearrangement links TRBV4-1 to TRBJ1-4; TRBD1 aligns across 8 bases. CDR1 and CDR2 (germline): MGHRA, YSYEKL. The length of the CDR3 is 15 residues. After removal of 7 bases from V and 4 bases from J, the junction contained 8 bases not matched to a gene. In DNA, the CDR3 is TGCGCCAGCAAATCCGGGACAGGAGGTAATGAAAAACTGTTTTTT. This translates into CASKSGTGGNEKLFF.

This chain connects TRBV28 to TRBJ2-5; D gene uncertain. The V end was cut by 2 bases, the J end by 4 bases, with 14 bases between. Germline V lookup: CDR1 MDHEN, CDR2 SYDVKM. The CDR3 covers 15 residues. CDR3 in amino acids: CASSLASGLRETQYF. CDR3 DNA: TGTGCCAGCAGTTTAGCCTCCGGTTTGAGAGAGACCCAGTACTTC.

The chain has TRBV7-9 and TRBJ2-7; TRBD2 matches at 11 bases. Germline V gene sequence: CDR1 SEHNR, CDR2 FQNEAQ (reference sequence). Germline trimming cut 5 bases from V and 2 bases from J; bases unmatched to any gene: 5. The CDR3 has 15 amino acids. CDR3 bases: TGTGCCAGCAGCCTCACTAGCGGGGGTACCTACGAGCAGTACTTC. Amino acid sequence: CASSLTSGGTYEQYF.

The chain is built from TRBV7-3 and TRBJ2-1, with a tentative D call TRBD2 (5 bases). Germline V CDR1 and CDR2: SGHTA, FQGTGA. V shed 5 bases and J shed 10 bases, with 9 bases lying between them. The length of the CDR3 is 11 residues. CDR3 in DNA: TGTGCCAGCAGCCGTGGGAGCGAGCAGTTCTTC. It encodes CASSRGSEQFF.